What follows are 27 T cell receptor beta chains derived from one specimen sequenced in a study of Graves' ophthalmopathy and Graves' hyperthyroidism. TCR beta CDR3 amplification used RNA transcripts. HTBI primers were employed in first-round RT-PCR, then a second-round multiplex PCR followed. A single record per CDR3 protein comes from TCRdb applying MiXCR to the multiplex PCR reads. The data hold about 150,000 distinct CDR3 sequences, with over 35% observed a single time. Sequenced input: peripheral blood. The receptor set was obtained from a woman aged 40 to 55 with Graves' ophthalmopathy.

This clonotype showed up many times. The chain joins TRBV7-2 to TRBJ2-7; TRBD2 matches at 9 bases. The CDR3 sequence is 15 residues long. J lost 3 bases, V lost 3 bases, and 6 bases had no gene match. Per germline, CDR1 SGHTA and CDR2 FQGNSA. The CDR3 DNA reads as TGTGCCAGCAGCTTTACTAGCGGGCAAAACTACGAGCAGTACTTC. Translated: CASSFTSGQNYEQYF. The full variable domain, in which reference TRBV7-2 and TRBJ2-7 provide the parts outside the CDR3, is GAGVSQSPSNKVTEKGKDVELRCDPISGHTALYWYRQSLGQGLEFLIYFQGNSAPDKSGLPSDRFSAERTGGSVSTLTIQRTQQEDSAVYLCASSFTSGQNYEQYFGPGTRLTVT.

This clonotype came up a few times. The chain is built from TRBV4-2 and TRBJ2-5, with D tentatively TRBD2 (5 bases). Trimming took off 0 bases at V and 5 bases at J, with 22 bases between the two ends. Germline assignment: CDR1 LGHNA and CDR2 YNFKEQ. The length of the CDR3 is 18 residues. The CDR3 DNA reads TGTGCCAGCAGCCAAGACTTGGTACGAGCGGAGACCCCCGAGACCCAGTACTTC. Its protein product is CASSQDLVRAETPETQYF.

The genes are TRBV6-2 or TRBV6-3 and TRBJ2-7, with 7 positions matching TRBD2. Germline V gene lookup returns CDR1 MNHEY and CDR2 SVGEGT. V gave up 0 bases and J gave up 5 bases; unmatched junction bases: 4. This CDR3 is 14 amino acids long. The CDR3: CASSYSTSYDEQYF. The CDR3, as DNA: TGTGCCAGCAGTTACTCGACTAGCTACGACGAGCAGTACTTC.

The CDR3 DNA reads as TGTGCCAGCAAAGCCCAACCCTGGGGGGCTGAAGAAGAGACCCAGTACTTC. It codes for CASKAQPWGAEEETQYF. The chain recombines TRBV6-1 with TRBJ2-5; D possibly matches TRBD1 or TRBD2 (6 bases each). CDR1 is MNHNS, CDR2 SASEGT, per germline. V shed 7 bases and J shed 3 bases, with 24 bases lying between them. The CDR3 runs 17 residues.

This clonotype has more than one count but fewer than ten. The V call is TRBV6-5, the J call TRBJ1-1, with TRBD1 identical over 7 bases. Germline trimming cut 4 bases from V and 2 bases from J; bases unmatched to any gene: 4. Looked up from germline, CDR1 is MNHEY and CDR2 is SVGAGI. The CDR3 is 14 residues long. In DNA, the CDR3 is TGTGCCAGCAGTTTGGGACAGAGTAACACTGAAGCTTTCTTT. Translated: CASSLGQSNTEAFF.

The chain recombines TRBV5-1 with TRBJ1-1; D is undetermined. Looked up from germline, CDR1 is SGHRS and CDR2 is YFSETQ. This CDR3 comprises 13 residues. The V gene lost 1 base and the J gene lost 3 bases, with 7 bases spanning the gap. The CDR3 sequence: CASSLYGDTEAFF. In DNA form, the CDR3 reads TGCGCCAGCAGCTTGTATGGGGACACTGAAGCTTTCTTT. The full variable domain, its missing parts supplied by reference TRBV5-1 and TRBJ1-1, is KAGVTQTPRYLIKTRGQQVTLSCSPISGHRSVSWYQQTPGQGLQFLFEYFSETQRNKGNFPGRFSGRQFSNSRSEMNVSTLELGDSALYLCASSLYGDTEAFFGQGTRLTVV.

Here the CDR3 reads CASNPRGFGGTEAFF. CDR3 DNA sequence: TGTGCCAGCAACCCCCGTGGGTTCGGCGGCACTGAAGCTTTCTTT. The J gene is TRBJ1-1, the V gene TRBV12-3 or TRBV12-4; unclear D gene. The CDR3 loop spans 15 amino acids. Between the trimmed V and J ends, which lost 7 bases and 4 bases, there was a span of 19 bases.

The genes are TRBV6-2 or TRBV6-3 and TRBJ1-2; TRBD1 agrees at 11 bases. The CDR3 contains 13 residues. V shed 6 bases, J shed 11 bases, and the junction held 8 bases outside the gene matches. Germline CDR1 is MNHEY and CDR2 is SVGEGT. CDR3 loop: CASSAGTGGVYTF. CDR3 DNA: TGTGCCAGCAGCGCCGGGACAGGGGGTGTTTACACCTTC.

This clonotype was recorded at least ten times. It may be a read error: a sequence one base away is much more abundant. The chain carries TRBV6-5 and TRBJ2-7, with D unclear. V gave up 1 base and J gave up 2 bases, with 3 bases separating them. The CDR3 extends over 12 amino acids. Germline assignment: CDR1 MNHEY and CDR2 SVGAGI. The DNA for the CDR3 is TGTGCCAGCAGTTACTTCCCCTACGAGCAGTACTTC. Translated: CASSYFPYEQYF.

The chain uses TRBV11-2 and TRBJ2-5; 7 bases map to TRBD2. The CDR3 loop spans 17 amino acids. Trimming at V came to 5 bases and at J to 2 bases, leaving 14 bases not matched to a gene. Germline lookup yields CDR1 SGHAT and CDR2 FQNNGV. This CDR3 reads CASSQALGASGQETQYF. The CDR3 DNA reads TGTGCCAGCAGCCAAGCTTTAGGGGCTAGCGGACAAGAGACCCAGTACTTC.

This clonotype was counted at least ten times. The DNA of the CDR3 is TGTGCCTGGAGCCCCGGTGTGAGCTCTGGAAACACCATATATTTT. The encoded protein is CAWSPGVSSGNTIYF. V is TRBV30 and J is TRBJ1-3; D is unresolved. This CDR3 spans 15 amino acids. V dropped 3 bases and J dropped 0 bases, with 12 bases sitting between them. Germline V lookup: CDR1 GTSNPN, CDR2 SVGIG (reference sequence).

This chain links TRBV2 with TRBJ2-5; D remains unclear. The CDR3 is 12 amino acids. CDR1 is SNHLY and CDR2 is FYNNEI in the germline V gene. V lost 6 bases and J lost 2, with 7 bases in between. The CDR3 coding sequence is TGTGCCAGCAGAGCCGCGCAAGAGACCCAGTACTTC. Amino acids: CASRAAQETQYF.

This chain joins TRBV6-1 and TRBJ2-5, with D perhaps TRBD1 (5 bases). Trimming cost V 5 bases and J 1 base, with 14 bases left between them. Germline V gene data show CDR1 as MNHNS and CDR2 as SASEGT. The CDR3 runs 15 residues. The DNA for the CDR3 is TGTGCCAGCAGTAGCCTAGGACACGTCCAAGAGACCCAGTACTTC. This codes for CASSSLGHVQETQYF.

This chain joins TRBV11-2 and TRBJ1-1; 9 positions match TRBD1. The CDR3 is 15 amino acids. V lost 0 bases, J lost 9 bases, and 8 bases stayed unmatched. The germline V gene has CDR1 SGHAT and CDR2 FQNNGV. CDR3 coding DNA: TGTGCCAGCAGCTTAGATCGAGGGACAGGGAGGCAAGCTTTCTTT. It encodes CASSLDRGTGRQAFF. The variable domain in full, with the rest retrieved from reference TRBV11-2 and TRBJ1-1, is EAGVAQSPRYKIIEKRQSVAFWCNPISGHATLYWYQQILGQGPKLLIQFQNNGVVDDSQLPKDRFSAERLKGVDSTLKIQPAKLEDSAVYLCASSLDRGTGRQAFFGQGTRLTVV.

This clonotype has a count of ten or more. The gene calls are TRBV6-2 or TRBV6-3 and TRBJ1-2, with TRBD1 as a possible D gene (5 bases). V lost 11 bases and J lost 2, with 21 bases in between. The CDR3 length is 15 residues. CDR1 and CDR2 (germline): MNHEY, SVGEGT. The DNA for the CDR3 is TGTGCCCACAGACGAGCGGGGACCGTGAACTATGGCTACACCTTC. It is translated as CAHRRAGTVNYGYTF.

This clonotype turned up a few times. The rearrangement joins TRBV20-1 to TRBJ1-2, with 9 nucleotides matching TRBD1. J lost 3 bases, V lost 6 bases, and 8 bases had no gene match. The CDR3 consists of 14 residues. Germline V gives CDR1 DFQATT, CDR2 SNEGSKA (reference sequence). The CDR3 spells CSATTGQGHYGYTF. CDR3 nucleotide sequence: TGCAGTGCCACCACGGGACAGGGCCACTATGGCTACACCTTC.

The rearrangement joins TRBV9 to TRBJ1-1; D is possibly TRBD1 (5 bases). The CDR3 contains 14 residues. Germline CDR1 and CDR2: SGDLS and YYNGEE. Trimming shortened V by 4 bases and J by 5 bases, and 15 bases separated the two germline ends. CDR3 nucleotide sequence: TGTGCCAGCAGCCCTCAGGGAATTAGGACTGAAGCTTTCTTT. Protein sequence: CASSPQGIRTEAFF.

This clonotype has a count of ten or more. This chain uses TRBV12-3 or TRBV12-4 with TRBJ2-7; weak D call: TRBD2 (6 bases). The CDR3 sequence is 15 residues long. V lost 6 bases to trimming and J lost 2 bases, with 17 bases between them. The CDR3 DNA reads TGTGCCAGCAGGCTCCATGGAGCGGGTACCTACGAGCAGTACTTC. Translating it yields CASRLHGAGTYEQYF.

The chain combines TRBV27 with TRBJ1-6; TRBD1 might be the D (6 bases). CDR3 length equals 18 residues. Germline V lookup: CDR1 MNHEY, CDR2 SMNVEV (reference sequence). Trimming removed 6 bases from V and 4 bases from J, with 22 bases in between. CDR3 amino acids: CASSKMGLGTLYNSPLHF. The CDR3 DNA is TGTGCCAGCAGCAAAATGGGGCTAGGGACACTATATAATTCACCCCTCCACTTT.

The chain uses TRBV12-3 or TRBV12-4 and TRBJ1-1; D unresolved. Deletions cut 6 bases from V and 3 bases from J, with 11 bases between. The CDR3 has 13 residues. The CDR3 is CASRTLPDTEAFF. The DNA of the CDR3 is TGTGCCAGCAGAACGTTACCCGACACTGAAGCTTTCTTT.

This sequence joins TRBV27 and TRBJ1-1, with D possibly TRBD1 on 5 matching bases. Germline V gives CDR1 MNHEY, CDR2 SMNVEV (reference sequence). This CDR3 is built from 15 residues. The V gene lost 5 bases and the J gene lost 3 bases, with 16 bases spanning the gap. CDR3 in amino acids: CASSRVEGRYTEAFF. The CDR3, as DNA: TGTGCCAGCAGTAGAGTGGAGGGGCGTTACACTGAAGCTTTCTTT.

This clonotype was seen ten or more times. The CDR3 DNA follows: TGTGCCATCAGTGAGTCGAATACAGGGGGCTATGGCTACACCTTC. It encodes CAISESNTGGYGYTF. The V and J genes are TRBV10-3 and TRBJ1-2; the match to TRBD1 covers 8 bases. Germline lookup yields CDR1 ENHRY and CDR2 SYGVKD. The CDR3 runs to 15 residues. The ends lost 0 bases at V and 4 bases at J; junction bases unmatched: 4.

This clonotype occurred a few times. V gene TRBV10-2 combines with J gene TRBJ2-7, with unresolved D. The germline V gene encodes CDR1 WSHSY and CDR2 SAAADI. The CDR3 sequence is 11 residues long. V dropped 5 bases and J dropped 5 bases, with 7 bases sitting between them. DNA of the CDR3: TGCGCCAGCAGTCTGCAGAACGAGCAGTACTTC. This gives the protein CASSLQNEQYF.

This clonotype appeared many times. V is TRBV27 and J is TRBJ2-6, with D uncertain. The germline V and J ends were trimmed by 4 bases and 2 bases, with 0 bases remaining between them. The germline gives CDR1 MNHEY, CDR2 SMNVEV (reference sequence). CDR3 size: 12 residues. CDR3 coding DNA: TGTGCCAGCAGTTCTGGGGCCAACGTCCTGACTTTC. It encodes CASSSGANVLTF.

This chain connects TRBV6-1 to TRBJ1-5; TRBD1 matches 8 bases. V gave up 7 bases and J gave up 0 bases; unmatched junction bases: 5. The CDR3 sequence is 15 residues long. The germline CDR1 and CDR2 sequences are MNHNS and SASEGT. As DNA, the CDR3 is TGTGCCAGCACCGGACAGGGATATAGCAATCAGCCCCAGCATTTT. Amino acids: CASTGQGYSNQPQHF.

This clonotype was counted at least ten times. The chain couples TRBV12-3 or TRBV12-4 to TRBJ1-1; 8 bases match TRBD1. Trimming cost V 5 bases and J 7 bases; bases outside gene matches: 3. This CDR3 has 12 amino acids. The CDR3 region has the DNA TGTGCCAGCAGTACCACAGGGGGTGAAGCTTTCTTT. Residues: CASSTTGGEAFF.

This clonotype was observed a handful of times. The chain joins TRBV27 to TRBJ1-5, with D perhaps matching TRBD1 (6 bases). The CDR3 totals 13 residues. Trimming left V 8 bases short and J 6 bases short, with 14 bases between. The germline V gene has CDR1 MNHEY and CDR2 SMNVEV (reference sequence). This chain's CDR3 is CASGGGGGQPQHF. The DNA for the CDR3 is TGTGCCAGCGGTGGGGGGGGCGGTCAGCCCCAGCATTTT.